The rows below give T cell receptor beta chains drawn from one sample of a study of cytomegalovirus exposure and HLA in healthy donors. Only in-frame clones appear in the TCRdb table, and some are missing; sequencing was by immunoSEQ multiplex PCR. This sample carries fewer than 200,000 clones, around 84% of them seen once, and the ten largest clones take about 15%. The source material was PBMCs. These receptor sequences come from a man between 18 and 29 years old in good health and CMV-seropositive. Each CDR3 is given with its conserved first and last residue. The order of the fields is V gene, J gene, D gene, clone size, CDR3 DNA, CDR3 protein. A D gene is named only where the DNA matches it firmly. Not all rows give a size; the values are once, few, many and, for expanded clones, a class.

v_gene: TRBV28; j_gene: TRBJ2-7; d_gene: TRBD1; abundance: .; CDR3nt: TGTGCCAGCAGCCTCCCGGCGGACAGGGCCTGGGGCGAGCAGTACTTC; CDR3aa: CASSLPADRAWGEQYF
v_gene: TRBV5-4; j_gene: TRBJ1-1; d_gene: .; abundance: .; CDR3nt: TGTGCCAGCAGCCTGGAAGGGCGGAGGGGTGAAGCTTTCTTT; CDR3aa: CASSLEGRRGEAFF
v_gene: TRBV30; j_gene: TRBJ1-1; d_gene: .; abundance: .; CDR3nt: TGTGCCTGGAGTAGCGGCACTGAAGCTTTCTTT; CDR3aa: CAWSSGTEAFF
v_gene: TRBV5-8; j_gene: TRBJ2-2; d_gene: TRBD1; abundance: .; CDR3nt: TGTGCCAGCAGCTCGCTACTGGACAGGGCTAACACCGGGGAGCTGTTTTTT; CDR3aa: CASSSLLDRANTGELFF
v_gene: TRBV7-8; j_gene: TRBJ2-3; d_gene: TRBD2; abundance: .; CDR3nt: TGTGCCAGCAGCCCCGGAGCGGGATTCAGCACAGATACGCAGTATTTT; CDR3aa: CASSPGAGFSTDTQYF
v_gene: TRBV19; j_gene: TRBJ2-4; d_gene: .; abundance: once; CDR3nt: TGTGCCAGTAGTAATCTGGACAGCCTAGCCAAAAACATTCAGTACTTC; CDR3aa: CASSNLDSLAKNIQYF
v_gene: TRBV7-3; j_gene: TRBJ2-7; d_gene: TRBD1; abundance: .; CDR3nt: TGTGCCAGCAGCCTTGGACAGGGCCCCATAGAGCAGTACTTC; CDR3aa: CASSLGQGPIEQYF
v_gene: TRBV5-1; j_gene: TRBJ2-1; d_gene: .; abundance: .; CDR3nt: TGCGCCAGCAGCCCCACCCCAGGGGAACACAATGAGCAGTTCTTC; CDR3aa: CASSPTPGEHNEQFF
v_gene: TRBV5-1; j_gene: TRBJ2-7; d_gene: .; abundance: .; CDR3nt: TGCGCCAGCAGCTTGGGCGGGGCCGAATTCATCTACGAGCAGTACTTC; CDR3aa: CASSLGGAEFIYEQYF
v_gene: TRBV9; j_gene: TRBJ2-2; d_gene: TRBD2; abundance: .; CDR3nt: TGTGCCAGCAGCCCGGGACTAGCAACGAACACCGGGGAGCTGTTTTTT; CDR3aa: CASSPGLATNTGELFF
v_gene: TRBV27; j_gene: TRBJ2-5; d_gene: TRBD1; abundance: .; CDR3nt: TGTGCCAGCAGTTCCGGGACAGGGGGCGTTGAGACCCAGTACTTC; CDR3aa: CASSSGTGGVETQYF
v_gene: TRBV9; j_gene: TRBJ2-7; d_gene: TRBD1; abundance: .; CDR3nt: TGTGCCAGCAGCGTCTTAATGACAGGGCACGAGCAGTACTTC; CDR3aa: CASSVLMTGHEQYF
v_gene: TRBV30; j_gene: TRBJ1-4; d_gene: .; abundance: .; CDR3nt: TGTGCCTGGAGTAGCCAGGGGACGGAACTGTTTTTT; CDR3aa: CAWSSQGTELFF
v_gene: TRBV2; j_gene: TRBJ2-7; d_gene: TRBD1; abundance: .; CDR3nt: TGTGCCAGCAGTGAATCGGCAGGGGGTCCCTACGAGCAGTACTTC; CDR3aa: CASSESAGGPYEQYF
v_gene: TRBV7-8; j_gene: TRBJ2-7; d_gene: TRBD1; abundance: .; CDR3nt: TGTGCCAGCAGCACACTGACAGGGGGCTACGAGCAGTACTTC; CDR3aa: CASSTLTGGYEQYF
v_gene: TRBV27; j_gene: TRBJ1-1; d_gene: .; abundance: .; CDR3nt: TGTGCCAGCAGTGTGGCGAGGGCGCGGGGAACTGAAGCTTTCTTT; CDR3aa: CASSVARARGTEAFF
v_gene: TRBV11-2; j_gene: TRBJ2-4; d_gene: TRBD1; abundance: .; CDR3nt: TGTGCCAGCAGCGGCTCCGGGACAGAGTTAGCCAAAAACATTCAGTACTTC; CDR3aa: CASSGSGTELAKNIQYF
v_gene: TRBV11-2; j_gene: TRBJ1-1; d_gene: .; abundance: .; CDR3nt: TGTGCCAGCAGCCCCTTTGTGGCTTACACCGAAGCTTTCTTT; CDR3aa: CASSPFVAYTEAFF
v_gene: TRBV27; j_gene: TRBJ2-3; d_gene: .; abundance: .; CDR3nt: TGTGCCAGCAGTCTAGGAGTCCTGAGCACAGATACGCAGTATTTT; CDR3aa: CASSLGVLSTDTQYF
v_gene: TRBV7-9; j_gene: TRBJ1-5; d_gene: .; abundance: few; CDR3nt: TGTGCCAGCAGCTTAGACAGAACTCCCAATCAGCCCCAGCATTTT; CDR3aa: CASSLDRTPNQPQHF
v_gene: TRBV28; j_gene: TRBJ2-1; d_gene: .; abundance: .; CDR3nt: TGTGCCAGCAGCGACGCGGGATTACGCTACAATGAGCAGTTCTTC; CDR3aa: CASSDAGLRYNEQFF
v_gene: TRBV27; j_gene: TRBJ1-5; d_gene: .; abundance: few; CDR3nt: TGTGCCAGCAGTTTATCCAGCCAGGGTCAGCCCCAGCATTTT; CDR3aa: CASSLSSQGQPQHF
v_gene: TRBV27; j_gene: TRBJ2-7; d_gene: TRBD2; abundance: .; CDR3nt: TGTGCCAGCAGTTTGGCTAGCGGGGGAGAGGTATCCTACGAGCAGTACTTC; CDR3aa: CASSLASGGEVSYEQYF
v_gene: TRBV25-1; j_gene: TRBJ2-3; d_gene: TRBD2; abundance: .; CDR3nt: TGTGCCAGCAGTAACAAACCCGACCTAGCGGGCACAGATACGCAGTATTTT; CDR3aa: CASSNKPDLAGTDTQYF
v_gene: TRBV2; j_gene: TRBJ2-1; d_gene: TRBD2; abundance: .; CDR3nt: TGTGCCAGCAGTGGCGGGGGAGTCACTGAGCAGTTCTTC; CDR3aa: CASSGGGVTEQFF